The 14 T cell receptor beta chains presented below share a single source sample, sequenced in a study of blood T cell repertoires in COVID-19 (dated by TCRdb to about 2020). The library relied on the immunoSEQ multiplex PCR assay. The table comes from immuneACCESS by way of TCRdb, which keeps in-frame sequences with V and J called. Part of the clones is missing from these tables; in studies checked, under half for an unresolved V gene and the rest for unknown reasons. This sample lists some 290,000 clones; 88% were detected once. The ten biggest clones cover around 10% of the sample. Source material: peripheral blood. The receptors were sampled from a woman younger than 45 with COVID-19, enrolled during active disease.

The genes are TRBV25-1 and TRBJ1-6; 10 bases fit TRBD1. The CDR3 is 15 residues long. CDR1 MGHDK and CDR2 SYGVNS come from the germline V gene. The V gene end was trimmed by 6 bases and the J gene end by 8 bases; junction bases not matched to a gene: 7. CDR3 in DNA: TGTGCCAGCAGGGACGACAGGGGGCCCCATTCACCCCTCCACTTT. Translation: CASRDDRGPHSPLHF. Full variable domain (missing parts from reference TRBV25-1 and TRBJ1-6): EADIYQTPRYLVIGTGKKITLECSQTMGHDKMYWYQQDPGMELHLIHYSYGVNSTEKGDLSSESTVSRIRTEHFPLTLESARPSHTSQYLCASRDDRGPHSPLHFGNGTRLTVT.

V usage is TRBV7-2 and J usage is TRBJ1-4; 8 bases agree with TRBD1. This CDR3 is 16 amino acids long. The trim removed 5 bases at V and 0 bases at J, leaving 5 bases unmatched. Germline V gives CDR1 SGHTA, CDR2 FQGNSA. CDR3 nucleotides: TGTGCCAGCAGCCTCCGACAGGGGTCAACTAATGAAAAACTGTTTTTT. Translated, it gives CASSLRQGSTNEKLFF.

The genes are TRBV7-3 and TRBJ2-5; 8 bases are a match to TRBD1. Looked up from germline, CDR1 is SGHTA and CDR2 is FQGTGA. The V gene end was trimmed by 5 bases and the J gene end by 4 bases; junction bases not matched to a gene: 9. This CDR3 contains 15 residues. The CDR3 DNA is TGTGCCAGCAGCCCCGCCGGACAGGGAGGAGAGACCCAGTACTTC. Translated, it gives CASSPAGQGGETQYF.

The gene calls are TRBV28 and TRBJ2-5, with TRBD2 identical over 9 bases. CDR3 size: 16 residues. V trimming: 3 bases; J trimming: 5 bases; junction bases outside the gene matches: 10. CDR1 MDHEN and CDR2 SYDVKM come from the germline V gene. CDR3 DNA: TGTGCCAGCAGTTTCAGTGTAGCGGGAGTCGCGGAGACCCAGTACTTC. This gives the protein CASSFSVAGVAETQYF.

This clone was counted once. This chain connects TRBV6-5 to TRBJ2-2, with TRBD2 as a possible D gene (5 bases). The CDR3 is 16 amino acids. Trimming cost V 4 bases and J 0 bases, with 12 bases left between them. Germline V CDR1 and CDR2: MNHEY, SVGAGI. CDR3 sequence reads: CASSSPRAANTGELFF. Here the CDR3 DNA reads TGTGCCAGCAGTTCTCCGAGGGCCGCGAACACCGGGGAGCTGTTTTTT.

The chain is built from TRBV5-6 and TRBJ1-3, with D possibly matching TRBD1 (5 bases). The V gene lost 2 bases and the J gene lost 2 bases, with 11 bases spanning the gap. CDR3 length: 15 residues. Per the germline V gene, CDR1 is SGHDT and CDR2 is YYEEEE. CDR3 sequence reads: CASSFYDSPGNTIYF. CDR3 DNA: TGTGCCAGCAGCTTCTACGACAGTCCTGGAAACACCATATATTTT.

This clone showed up just once. The rearrangement links TRBV7-9 to TRBJ1-5, with 9 positions matching TRBD1. Germline CDR1 is SEHNR and CDR2 is FQNEAQ (reference sequence). V lost 6 bases and J lost 3; bases outside the gene matches: 12. The CDR3 spans 17 residues. As DNA, the CDR3 is TGTGCCAGCAGTCAAAACGACGGGACAGGGCTCAATCAGCCCCAGCATTTT. Translation: CASSQNDGTGLNQPQHF. The full variable domain, rest sourced from reference TRBV7-9 and TRBJ1-5, is DTGVSQNPRHKITKRGQNVTFRCDPISEHNRLYWYRQTLGQGPEFLTYFQNEAQLEKSRLLSDRFSAERPKGSFSTLEIQRTEQGDSAMYLCASSQNDGTGLNQPQHFGDGTRLSIL.

This sequence joins TRBV3-1 (or the pseudogene TRBV3-2) and TRBJ2-7; tentative D call: TRBD1 (6 bases). Looked up from germline, CDR1 is LGHDT and CDR2 is YNNKEL (reference sequence). The length of the CDR3 is 14 residues. V shed 1 base and J shed 2 bases, with 9 bases lying between them. The DNA for the CDR3 is TGTGCCAGCAGCCAAGGTCAGGGGACCTACGAGCAGTACTTC. It yields the protein CASSQGQGTYEQYF.

The chain employs TRBV6-6 and TRBJ2-3; D ambiguous. Germline assignment: CDR1 MNHNY and CDR2 SVGAGI (reference sequence). The ends were cut back, 4 bases at V and 2 bases at J, with 4 bases in the middle. The CDR3 length is 12 residues. The CDR3 loop reads CASSSLTDTQYF. The CDR3 DNA follows: TGTGCCAGCAGTTCTCTCACAGATACGCAGTATTTT.

This clone was seen a handful of times. The chain uses TRBV5-1 and TRBJ2-7; TRBD1 matches at 7 bases. Unmatched junction bases numbered 7, after V lost 4 bases and J lost 3 bases. The CDR3 covers 14 residues. Germline CDR1 and CDR2: SGHRS and YFSETQ. The DNA for the CDR3 is TGCGCCAGCAGCAGGACAGGTCAGGGCTACGAGCAGTACTTC. Translated, it gives CASSRTGQGYEQYF.

The chain recombines TRBV3-1 (or the pseudogene TRBV3-2) with TRBJ2-1; 8 nucleotides align to TRBD2. V lost 3 bases to trimming and J lost 2 bases; unmatched junction nucleotides: 3. The CDR3 length is 15 residues. The germline V gene has CDR1 LGHDT and CDR2 YNNKEL (reference sequence). The CDR3 region is CASSHKRETYNEQFF. The CDR3 DNA follows: TGTGCCAGCAGCCACAAGCGGGAGACCTACAATGAGCAGTTCTTC.

The chain combines TRBV19 with TRBJ2-2; 8 bases agree with TRBD1. The V gene's germline CDR1 is LNHDA and CDR2 SQIVND (reference sequence). Trimming at V came to 3 bases and at J to 7 bases, leaving 4 bases not matched to a gene. The CDR3 contains 14 residues. Here the CDR3 DNA reads TGTGCCAGTAGTATCCAGGGGGCGGGCGGGGAGCTGTTTTTT. It specifies CASSIQGAGGELFF.

The J gene is TRBJ2-3, the V gene TRBV7-8; a possible D gene is TRBD2 (5 bases). Trimming took 5 bases from V and 2 from J, leaving 17 bases between them. The CDR3 extends over 16 amino acids. Germline V CDR1 and CDR2: SGHVS, FQNEAQ. CDR3 loop: CASSPLTSAATDTQYF. CDR3 DNA sequence: TGTGCCAGCAGCCCGCTAACGTCAGCGGCCACAGATACGCAGTATTTT.

This rearrangement joins TRBV30 to TRBJ1-5, with D maybe TRBD1 (6 bases). The V end was cut by 2 bases, the J end by 11 bases, with 16 bases between. This CDR3 comprises 13 residues. Germline V lookup: CDR1 GTSNPN, CDR2 SVGIG (reference sequence). CDR3 in amino acids: CAWSLQGRRAQHF. The CDR3 nucleotides read TGTGCCTGGAGTCTCCAGGGGCGCCGGGCCCAGCATTTT.